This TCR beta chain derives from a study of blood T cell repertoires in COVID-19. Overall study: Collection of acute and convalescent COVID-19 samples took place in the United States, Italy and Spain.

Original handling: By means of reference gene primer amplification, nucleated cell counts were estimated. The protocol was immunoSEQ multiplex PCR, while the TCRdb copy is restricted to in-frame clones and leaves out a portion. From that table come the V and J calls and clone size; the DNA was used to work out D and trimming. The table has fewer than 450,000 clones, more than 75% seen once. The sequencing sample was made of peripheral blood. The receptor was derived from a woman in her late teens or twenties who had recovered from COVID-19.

CDR3 loop: CSASRTGAVETQYF. The CDR3 DNA is TGCAGTGCTAGTAGAACAGGGGCCGTGGAGACCCAGTACTTC. The chain joins TRBV20-1 to TRBJ2-5; TRBD1 matches 7 bases. This CDR3 has 14 residues. The germline V gene has CDR1 DFQATT and CDR2 SNEGSKA (reference sequence). With 3 bases clipped from V and 5 bases from J, the junction kept 9 bases outside the gene matches.